This T cell receptor beta chain is drawn from a study of tumor-infiltrating lymphocytes in primary liver carcinoma. Study-level points and caveats: There were only about 7.5-25% of top clones found in all five tumor regions.

RNA and DNA were co-extracted from about 19-30 mg of unsorted bulk tissue. Total RNA (around 500 ng) served as template for TCR beta cDNA synthesis primed by a constant-region primer. Three nested multiplex PCR rounds of slightly modified ARM-PCR generated TCR beta libraries. TCRdb reprocessed the multiplex PCR reads with MiXCR, giving one entry per CDR3 protein. The repertoire consists of tens of thousands of distinct CDR3 sequences, with around 70% occurring once and the leading ten covering approximately 20%. In this sample, this clonotype turned up many times. Its matching antigen is unknown. This clonotype originated in a man aged 40-49 years with primary liver carcinoma and hepatitis B virus infection. The sequenced sample consisted of liver tumor tissue from sampling region 1. Subset described: tumor region T1, superior pole.

In DNA form, the CDR3 reads TGCGCCAGCAGCTTGGCCCCGGGTAGCAATCAGCCCCAGCATTTT. It translates to CASSLAPGSNQPQHF. The gene calls are TRBV5-1 and TRBJ1-5, with D unresolved. From germline, CDR1 is SGHRS and CDR2 YFSETQ. The CDR3 consists of 15 residues. V lost 0 bases, J lost 0 bases, and 7 bases lay in between. The complete variable domain, with remaining parts taken from reference TRBV5-1 and TRBJ1-5, reads KAGVTQTPRYLIKTRGQQVTLSCSPISGHRSVSWYQQTPGQGLQFLFEYFSETQRNKGNFPGRFSGRQFSNSRSEMNVSTLELGDSALYLCASSLAPGSNQPQHFGDGTRLSIL.